The 20 T cell receptor beta chains given below trace back to one sample, sequenced in a study of vaccination effects on CD4 cells after COVID-19. Sequencing used immunoSEQ multiplex PCR; TCRdb keeps in-frame clones, though not all of them. The table has roughly 48,000 clones, 67% seen once. It was after more than 8 days of culture that CD4+ T cells were isolated. These receptors are not linked to any known antigen. The sequenced sample was CD4+ T cells from PBMCs cultured without peptide, obtained before COVID-19 vaccination. The receptors were gathered from a human donor who received a COVID-19 vaccine.

V usage is TRBV6-5 and J usage is TRBJ2-7, with TRBD2 as a possible D gene (5 bases). Germline CDR1 is MNHEY and CDR2 is SVGAGI. CDR3 length equals 12 residues. V gave up 8 bases and J gave up 2 bases, with 10 bases separating them. In DNA, the CDR3 is TGTGCCAGCCTCGAGGGCCCCTACGAGCAGTACTTC. Residues: CASLEGPYEQYF.

The chain recombines TRBV28 with TRBJ1-1, with 7 bases fitting TRBD1. The CDR3 extends over 15 amino acids. The V gene end was trimmed by 5 bases and the J gene end by 2 bases; junction bases not matched to a gene: 8. Germline CDR1 reads MDHEN; CDR2 reads SYDVKM. As DNA, the CDR3 is TGTGCCAGCAGTGGGCCAGGGGGGGTAAACACTGAAGCTTTCTTT. It yields the protein CASSGPGGVNTEAFF.

Only a few counts were recorded for this clone. V and J are TRBV5-6 and TRBJ2-1; the D call may be TRBD1 or TRBD2 (5 bases each). The germline CDR1 and CDR2 sequences are SGHDT and YYEEEE. The CDR3 spans 13 residues. V was cut by 2 bases and J by 11 bases, with 14 bases left in between. Here the CDR3 DNA reads TGTGCCAGCAGCTTATACGAGGGGCTGAAGCAGTTCTTC. It codes for CASSLYEGLKQFF.

The V gene is TRBV7-8, the J gene TRBJ2-5, with D perhaps matching TRBD1 (6 bases). V was trimmed by 5 bases and J by 1 base, leaving 17 bases between them. This CDR3 comprises 16 residues. Germline V lookup: CDR1 SGHVS, CDR2 FQNEAQ. Written as DNA, the CDR3 is TGTGCCAGCAGCCCGATCAGGGGCAGGGGCCAAGAGACCCAGTACTTC. This gives the protein CASSPIRGRGQETQYF.

This chain joins TRBV9 and TRBJ2-5, with D uncertain. The CDR3 is 16 residues long. CDR1 is SGDLS and CDR2 is YYNGEE in the germline V gene. Trimming removed 1 base at V and 0 bases at J, with 13 bases between. The CDR3 is CASSVRVGLNQETQYF. CDR3 nucleotide sequence: TGTGCCAGCAGCGTACGCGTGGGGTTAAACCAAGAGACCCAGTACTTC.

This chain uses TRBV5-1 with TRBJ1-1; perhaps TRBD1 as D (5 bases). Germline CDR1 and CDR2: SGHRS and YFSETQ. This CDR3 has 14 amino acids. Trimming left V 0 bases short and J 1 base short, with 7 bases between. The CDR3 is CASSLATANTEAFF. In DNA, the CDR3 is TGCGCCAGCAGCTTGGCGACAGCGAACACTGAAGCTTTCTTT.

The chain carries TRBV12-3 or TRBV12-4 and TRBJ2-7; 7 bases are a match to TRBD1. V lost 6 bases and J lost 7; bases outside the gene matches: 9. This CDR3 has 13 residues. The CDR3 bases are TGTGCCAGCAGCCTTGCCCTGACAGGGGAGCAGTACTTC. This translates into CASSLALTGEQYF.

This clone has more than one count but fewer than ten. CDR3 protein: CASSQVGAGAYNEQFF. The CDR3 DNA is TGCGCCAGCAGCCAAGTTGGAGCGGGGGCCTACAATGAGCAGTTCTTC. The genes are TRBV4-1 and TRBJ2-1, with 8 bases fitting TRBD2. Germline CDR1 is MGHRA and CDR2 is YSYEKL. This CDR3 contains 16 residues. The ends lost 1 base at V and 2 bases at J; junction bases unmatched: 4.

This clone showed up just a few times. The V gene is TRBV19, the J gene TRBJ2-7; 10 bases fit TRBD2. J lost 0 bases, V lost 2 bases, and 4 bases had no gene match. The CDR3 is made up of 16 amino acids. CDR1 and CDR2 (germline): LNHDA, SQIVND (reference sequence). The CDR3 here is CASSILAGDTSYEQYF. DNA for the CDR3: TGTGCCAGTAGTATACTAGCGGGGGATACCTCCTACGAGCAGTACTTC.

This clone has just one count. CDR3 DNA sequence: TGTGCCAGCGGCCGGACGGCTGCTAACTATGGCTACACCTTC. Translation gives CASGRTAANYGYTF. The gene calls are TRBV6-2 or TRBV6-3 and TRBJ1-2; no definite D call. The CDR3 is 14 residues long. CDR1 is MNHEY, CDR2 SVGEGT, per germline. The ends were cut back, 8 bases at V and 0 bases at J, with 13 bases in the middle.

The chain joins TRBV7-2 to TRBJ1-2, with 11 positions matching TRBD1. V shed 5 bases, J shed 5 bases, and the junction held 4 bases outside the gene matches. This CDR3 is built from 14 residues. The germline CDR1 and CDR2 sequences are SGHTA and FQGNSA. The CDR3 region is CASSVGTGGYGYTF. The CDR3, as DNA: TGTGCCAGCAGCGTCGGGACAGGGGGGTATGGCTACACCTTC.

The V and J genes are TRBV28 and TRBJ2-2; the match to TRBD2 covers 8 bases. With 6 bases clipped from V and 0 bases from J, the junction kept 3 bases outside the gene matches. Germline lookup yields CDR1 MDHEN and CDR2 SYDVKM. CDR3 length: 15 residues. DNA of the CDR3: TGTGCCAGCAGACCGGGACTAGCGAACACCGGGGAGCTGTTTTTT. Encoded protein: CASRPGLANTGELFF.

There are a few counts of this clone. The chain combines TRBV7-3 with TRBJ2-1; unclear D gene. Germline V gene sequence: CDR1 SGHTA, CDR2 FQGTGA. There are 13 residues in the CDR3. V lost 0 bases, J lost 8 bases, and 8 bases lay in between. The DNA for the CDR3 is TGTGCCAGCAGCTTAACGCAAGGCTATGAGCAGTTCTTC. Translating it yields CASSLTQGYEQFF. Supplemented by reference TRBV7-3 and TRBJ2-1, the full variable domain reads GAGVSQTPSNKVTEKGKYVELRCDPISGHTALYWYRQSLGQGPEFLIYFQGTGAADDSGLPNDRFFAVRPEGSVSTLKIQRTERGDSAVYLCASSLTQGYEQFFGPGTRLTVL.

This clone has only a few counts. The rearrangement links TRBV18 to TRBJ1-6; the D gene is possibly TRBD1 (6 bases). Germline V lookup: CDR1 KGHSH, CDR2 LQKENI. The CDR3 sequence is 17 residues long. The germline V and J ends were trimmed by 4 bases and 0 bases, with 13 bases remaining between them. The DNA of the CDR3 is TGTGCCAGCTCACACCGGACAGTAAGCTCCTATAATTCACCCCTCCACTTT. Protein product: CASSHRTVSSYNSPLHF. Full variable domain (remainder filled in from reference TRBV18 and TRBJ1-6): NAGVMQNPRHLVRRRGQEARLRCSPMKGHSHVYWYRQLPEEGLKFMVYLQKENIIDESGMPKERFSAEFPKEGPSILRIQQVVRGDSAAYFCASSHRTVSSYNSPLHFGNGTRLTVT.

This clone occurred a few times. This chain links TRBV6-5 with TRBJ2-5; 10 nucleotides agree with TRBD2. This CDR3 is 13 amino acids long. V shed 6 bases and J 5 bases; nucleotides not matched to a gene: 3. The germline V gene has CDR1 MNHEY and CDR2 SVGAGI. CDR3 in DNA: TGTGCCAGCAGCTATAGCGGGGGGGAGACCCAGTACTTC. Its protein is CASSYSGGETQYF.

This clone was picked up a small number of times. The chain links TRBV6-1 to TRBJ2-6; a weak D match, TRBD2 (5 bases). V was pared by 4 bases and J by 0 bases, with 10 bases between. There are 16 residues in the CDR3. The germline V gene encodes CDR1 MNHNS and CDR2 SASEGT. CDR3: CASSGLSTSGANVLTF. CDR3 nucleotide sequence: TGTGCCAGCAGTGGACTATCAACCTCTGGGGCCAACGTCCTGACTTTC.

The chain is built from TRBV5-1 and TRBJ2-1; 7 positions agree with TRBD2. The CDR3 totals 15 residues. J gave up 7 bases and V 0 bases, and 7 bases lay outside the gene matches. Germline V gene data show CDR1 as SGHRS and CDR2 as YFSETQ. DNA for the CDR3: TGCGCCAGCAGCTTGGAGGGCGGGAGCGGAAATGAGCAGTTCTTC. Amino acid sequence: CASSLEGGSGNEQFF.

The chain employs TRBV4-2 and TRBJ1-2; no firm D call. The germline gives CDR1 LGHNA, CDR2 YNFKEQ. V gave up 0 bases and J gave up 8 bases, with 16 bases separating them. CDR3 length: 15 amino acids. CDR3 coding DNA: TGTGCCAGCAGCCAAGATTTAGACGGCGCCGGGGGCTACACCTTC. Translation: CASSQDLDGAGGYTF.

The chain has TRBV27 and TRBJ1-6, with TRBD1 matching 9 bases. The CDR3 extends over 17 amino acids. V lost 2 bases and J lost 5; bases outside the gene matches: 7. CDR1 and CDR2 (germline): MNHEY, SMNVEV (reference sequence). The CDR3 region is CASSLVRDRANNSPLHF. The CDR3 nucleotides read TGTGCCAGCAGTTTAGTCCGGGACAGGGCAAATAATTCACCCCTCCACTTT.

The chain carries TRBV19 and TRBJ1-2, with a possible D match to TRBD1 (5 bases). Trimming stripped 7 bases from V and 2 bases from J, with 23 bases between. The length of the CDR3 is 17 residues. CDR1 is LNHDA, CDR2 SQIVND, per germline (reference sequence). The chain's CDR3 is CASKVLSGGGENYGYTF. CDR3 nucleotides: TGTGCCAGTAAGGTCCTCAGCGGCGGGGGGGAAAACTATGGCTACACCTTC.